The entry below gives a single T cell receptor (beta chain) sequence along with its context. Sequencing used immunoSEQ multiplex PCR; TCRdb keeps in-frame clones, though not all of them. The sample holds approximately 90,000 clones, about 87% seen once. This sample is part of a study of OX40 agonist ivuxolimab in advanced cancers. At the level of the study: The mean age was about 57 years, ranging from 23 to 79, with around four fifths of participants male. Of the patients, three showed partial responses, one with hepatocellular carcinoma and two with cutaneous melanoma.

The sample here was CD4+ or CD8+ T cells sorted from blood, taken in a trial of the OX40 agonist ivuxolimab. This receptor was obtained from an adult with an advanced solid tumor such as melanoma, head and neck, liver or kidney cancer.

The CDR3 region is CASSLGETVTGELFF. DNA of the CDR3: TGTGCCAGCAGCTTGGGGGAGACTGTCACCGGGGAGCTGTTTTTT. J is TRBJ2-2 and V is TRBV5-5, with D maybe TRBD2 (5 bases). This CDR3 region has 15 residues. Germline values: CDR1 SGHKS, CDR2 YYEKEE (reference sequence). V lost 0 bases and J lost 4, with 10 bases in between.